The source of this TCR beta chain is a study of T cell responses to AZD1222 COVID-19 vaccine. Study-level background: Pooled together were second doses at about 4 or about 12 weeks. Whole-study findings and limits: Repertoires were obtained only post-peak T cell response. Just a handful of AZD1222 recipients tested seropositive at baseline. Once two AZD1222 doses were given, Spike-specific TCR breadth and depth went up.

CDR1 LGHDT and CDR2 YNNKEL come from the germline V gene (reference sequence). V was cut by 1 base and J by 2 bases, with 5 bases left in between. The CDR3 has 13 residues. Assay: immunoSEQ multiplex PCR; the TCRdb copy retains only in-frame clones and omits some. The repertoire has 100,000 or so clones, 92% of them found once; the top ten carry about 1.2%. Comments on this clone: Its antigen is not identified.

The origin of this receptor is an adult in good health. The chain couples TRBV3-1 (or the pseudogene TRBV3-2) to TRBJ1-1; D is ambiguous. The sequences come from peripheral blood, collected on day 0 of AZD1222 vaccination. This chain's CDR3 is CASSQVINTEAFF. Written as DNA, the CDR3 is TGTGCCAGCAGCCAAGTCATAAACACTGAAGCTTTCTTT.